This record looks at one T cell receptor (beta chain) sequence and its context. With 2 bases removed from V and 0 bases from J, the gap between germline ends came to 12 bases. The germline V gene has CDR1 MNHEY and CDR2 SVGAGI. The CDR3 has 16 amino acids. The data originate from a study of cytomegalovirus exposure and HLA in healthy donors. The PCR had 60 Vbeta and 13 Jbeta primers. The repertoire was sequenced with immunoSEQ multiplex PCR; TCRdb's copy has only in-frame clones and lacks some. The sample yields about 120,000 clones, around 85% seen once. The receptor was derived from a man younger than 40 in good health and CMV-seronegative. The sample comprised PBMCs. The V and J genes are TRBV6-5 and TRBJ2-3, with TRBD2 as a possible D gene (6 bases). The CDR3 DNA is TGTGCCAGCAGTTACGTGGGGGGATCTAGCACAGATACGCAGTATTTT. It codes for CASSYVGGSSTDTQYF.